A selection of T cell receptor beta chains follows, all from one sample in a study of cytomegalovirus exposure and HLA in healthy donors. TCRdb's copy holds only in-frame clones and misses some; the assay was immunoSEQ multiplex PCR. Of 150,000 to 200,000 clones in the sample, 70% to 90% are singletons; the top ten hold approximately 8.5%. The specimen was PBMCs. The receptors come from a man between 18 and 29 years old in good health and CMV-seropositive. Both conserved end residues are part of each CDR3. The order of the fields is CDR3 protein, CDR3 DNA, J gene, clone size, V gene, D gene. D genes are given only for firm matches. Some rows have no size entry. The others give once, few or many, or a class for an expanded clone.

CDR3: CASSGRGSTEAFF; DNA: TGTGCCAGCAGCGGACGGGGAAGCACTGAAGCTTTCTTT; J: TRBJ1-1; size: .; V: TRBV7-9; D: .
CDR3: CASSLAHRTATYEQYF; DNA: TGTGCCAGCAGCTTAGCGCATAGGACAGCTACCTACGAGCAGTACTTC; J: TRBJ2-7; size: few; V: TRBV7-9; D: .
CDR3: CASSSDRGNSPLHF; DNA: TGTGCCAGCAGTTCGGACAGGGGCAATTCACCCCTCCACTTT; J: TRBJ1-6; size: .; V: TRBV6-5; D: TRBD1
CDR3: CAWITGLNSGNTIYF; DNA: TGTGCCTGGATTACGGGATTGAACTCTGGAAACACCATATATTTT; J: TRBJ1-3; size: .; V: TRBV30; D: .
CDR3: CASREGPGLAGGQRDNEQFF; DNA: TGTGCCAGCAGGGAGGGTCCGGGACTAGCGGGGGGGCAGCGTGACAATGAGCAGTTCTTC; J: TRBJ2-1; size: .; V: TRBV7-6; D: TRBD2
CDR3: CASSRLGLVEQYF; DNA: TGTGCCAGCAGCAGACTAGGCCTGGTCGAGCAGTACTTC; J: TRBJ2-7; size: .; V: TRBV7-6; D: .
CDR3: CASSLGQTEQYF; DNA: TGCGCCAGCAGCTTAGGACAGACAGAGCAGTACTTC; J: TRBJ2-5; size: .; V: TRBV5-1; D: .
CDR3: CASRSQEHTGELFF; DNA: TGTGCCAGCAGGTCCCAAGAGCACACCGGGGAGCTGTTTTTT; J: TRBJ2-2; size: .; V: TRBV9; D: .
CDR3: CASSESRLRGDEQFF; DNA: TGCGCCAGCAGTGAGTCTCGACTCCGAGGCGATGAGCAGTTCTTC; J: TRBJ2-1; size: .; V: TRBV10-1; D: .
CDR3: CASSPSGWGSYGYTF; DNA: TGTGCCAGTAGCCCCAGCGGGTGGGGATCTTATGGCTACACCTTC; J: TRBJ1-2; size: .; V: TRBV19; D: .
CDR3: CASSLRLAVGYQETQYF; DNA: TGTGCTAGCAGCTTAAGACTAGCGGTGGGGTACCAAGAGACCCAGTACTTC; J: TRBJ2-5; size: .; V: TRBV7-7; D: TRBD2
CDR3: CASSLEDRAETQYF; DNA: TGTGCCAGCAGCTTGGAGGACAGGGCAGAGACCCAGTACTTC; J: TRBJ2-5; size: .; V: TRBV5-4; D: TRBD1
CDR3: CASSGTVWETQYF; DNA: TGTGCTAGCAGTGGGACAGTCTGGGAGACCCAGTACTTC; J: TRBJ2-5; size: .; V: TRBV7-7; D: TRBD1
CDR3: CASSTPGLAGPDTQYF; DNA: TGCGCCAGCAGCACACCGGGACTAGCGGGCCCAGATACGCAGTATTTT; J: TRBJ2-3; size: .; V: TRBV5-1; D: TRBD2
CDR3: CASSRGGDTIYF; DNA: TGTGCCAGCAGCCGGGGGGGTGACACCATATATTTT; J: TRBJ1-3; size: .; V: TRBV5-4; D: .
CDR3: CASSQEQGQFFGYTF; DNA: TGCGCCAGCAGCCAAGAACAGGGACAATTCTTTGGCTACACCTTC; J: TRBJ1-2; size: .; V: TRBV4-1; D: .
CDR3: CASRAGRASSGNTIYF; DNA: TGTGCCAGCCGTGCCGGGAGGGCGAGCTCTGGAAACACCATATATTTT; J: TRBJ1-3; size: .; V: TRBV27; D: .
CDR3: CASSLQGRVPGTEAFF; DNA: TGTGCCAGCAGCTTACAAGGGAGGGTCCCCGGTACTGAAGCTTTCTTT; J: TRBJ1-1; size: .; V: TRBV7-3; D: .
CDR3: CASSQSSGGSYEQYF; DNA: TGTGCCAGCAGCCAATCCAGCGGTGGGTCCTACGAGCAGTACTTC; J: TRBJ2-7; size: .; V: TRBV4-2; D: .
CDR3: CASSSSDRGGNQPQHF; DNA: TGTGCCAGCAGCTCCTCCGACAGGGGTGGCAATCAGCCCCAGCATTTT; J: TRBJ1-5; size: .; V: TRBV7-9; D: TRBD1
CDR3: CASSLSRIRGQGGSGANVLTF; DNA: TGTGCCAGCAGTTTATCCCGAATCCGGGGACAGGGTGGATCTGGGGCCAACGTCCTGACTTTC; J: TRBJ2-6; size: .; V: TRBV27; D: TRBD1
CDR3: CASSLISVGDYGYTF; DNA: TGTGCCAGCAGCTTGATTTCAGTAGGAGACTATGGCTACACCTTC; J: TRBJ1-2; size: .; V: TRBV5-6; D: .
CDR3: CSVVKDPGEEETQYF; DNA: TGCAGCGTAGTGAAGGATCCAGGGGAAGAAGAGACCCAGTACTTC; J: TRBJ2-5; size: .; V: TRBV29-1; D: .
CDR3: CASSLKDSYNEQFF; DNA: TGTGCCAGCAGCTTGAAGGACAGTTACAATGAGCAGTTCTTC; J: TRBJ2-1; size: .; V: TRBV7-9; D: .